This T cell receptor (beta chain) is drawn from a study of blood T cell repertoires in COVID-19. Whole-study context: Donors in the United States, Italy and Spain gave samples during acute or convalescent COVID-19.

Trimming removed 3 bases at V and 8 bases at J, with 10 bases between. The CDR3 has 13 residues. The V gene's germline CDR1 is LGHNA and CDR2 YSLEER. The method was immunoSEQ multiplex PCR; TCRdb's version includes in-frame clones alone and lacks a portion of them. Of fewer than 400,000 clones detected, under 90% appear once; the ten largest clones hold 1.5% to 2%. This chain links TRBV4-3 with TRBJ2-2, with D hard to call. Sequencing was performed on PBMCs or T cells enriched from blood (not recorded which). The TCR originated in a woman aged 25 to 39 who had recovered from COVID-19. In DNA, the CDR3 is TGCGCCAGCAGCCAGAATTTCGCGGGGGAGCTGTTTTTT. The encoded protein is CASSQNFAGELFF.